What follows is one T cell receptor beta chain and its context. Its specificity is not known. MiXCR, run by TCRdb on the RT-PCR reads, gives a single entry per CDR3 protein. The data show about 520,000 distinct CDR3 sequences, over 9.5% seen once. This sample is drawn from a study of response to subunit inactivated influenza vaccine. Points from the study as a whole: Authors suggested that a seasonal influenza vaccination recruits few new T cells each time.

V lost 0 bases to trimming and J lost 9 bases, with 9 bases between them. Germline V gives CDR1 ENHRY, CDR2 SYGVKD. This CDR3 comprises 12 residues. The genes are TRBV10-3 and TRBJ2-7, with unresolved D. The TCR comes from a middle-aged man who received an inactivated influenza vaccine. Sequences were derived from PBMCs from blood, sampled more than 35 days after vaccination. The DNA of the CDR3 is TGTGCCATCAGTGAGTCGAATGGGATGCAGTACTTC. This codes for CAISESNGMQYF.